These 8 T cell receptor beta chains were all obtained from the same sample, sequenced in a study of OX40 agonist ivuxolimab in advanced cancers. Generated by immunoSEQ multiplex PCR, the TCRdb table keeps only in-frame clones and is missing some. The repertoire holds roughly 66,000 clones, with over 70% as singletons. This sample comprised CD4+ or CD8+ T cells sorted from blood, obtained in a trial of the OX40 agonist ivuxolimab. These receptors all come from an adult with an advanced solid tumor such as melanoma, head and neck, liver or kidney cancer.

In its sample, this clone was seen a few times. This chain connects TRBV21-1 to TRBJ1-6. TRBV21-1 is given as a pseudogene. The CDR3 runs 13 residues. The CDR3: CARTCPEVLPLHF. In nucleotides, the CDR3 is TGTGCCAGGACGTGCCCAGAGGTTTTACCCCTCCACTTT.

This clone occurred a few times. The chain couples TRBV4-1 to TRBJ1-6; no clear D gene. The ends were cut back, 1 base at V and 0 bases at J, with 10 bases in the middle. The CDR3 is 17 amino acids. The V gene's germline CDR1 is MGHRA and CDR2 YSYEKL. The CDR3, as DNA: TGCGCCAGCAGCCAAGTTACGGGGAGCTCCTATAATTCACCCCTCCACTTT. This sequence encodes CASSQVTGSSYNSPLHF.

V usage is TRBV5-5 and J usage is TRBJ1-6; the D is unclear. With 0 bases removed from V and 7 bases from J, the gap between germline ends came to 8 bases. The CDR3 sequence is 14 residues long. Germline assignment: CDR1 SGHKS and CDR2 YYEKEE (reference sequence). CDR3 loop: CASSLEPGNSPLHF. CDR3 nucleotides: TGTGCCAGCAGCTTGGAGCCGGGGAATTCACCCCTCCACTTT.

The gene calls are TRBV10-2 and TRBJ2-7; D is possibly TRBD2 (5 bases). V was pared by 3 bases and J by 8 bases, with 14 bases between. Germline loops: CDR1 WSHSY, CDR2 SAAADI. This CDR3 has 13 amino acids. The DNA of the CDR3 is TGCGCCAGCAGTGATCAGACTACCCGGCAGCAGTACTTC. It yields the protein CASSDQTTRQQYF.

This chain connects TRBV25-1 to TRBJ1-2; D may be TRBD1 (5 bases). Trimming removed 2 bases from V and 4 bases from J, with 8 bases in between. The CDR3 spans 13 residues. CDR1 and CDR2 from the germline V gene are MGHDK and SYGVNS. In DNA form, the CDR3 reads TGTGCCAGCAGTGAAGCGACAGCCTATGGCTACACCTTC. Translated, it gives CASSEATAYGYTF.

The V gene is TRBV2, the J gene TRBJ1-5; D call uncertain. Trimming removed 4 bases from V and 9 bases from J, with 7 bases in between. The CDR3 loop spans 11 amino acids. Germline V gene sequence: CDR1 SNHLY, CDR2 FYNNEI. The CDR3 region has the DNA TGTGCCAGCAGTGGATTAGGGCCCCAGCATTTT. Translated, it gives CASSGLGPQHF.

The chain links TRBV7-2 to TRBJ1-1, with D possibly being TRBD1 (6 bases). Deletions cut 5 bases from V and 3 bases from J, with 13 bases between. CDR1 SGHTA and CDR2 FQGNSA come from the germline V gene. This CDR3 is 14 amino acids long. The CDR3: CASSTPDSYTEAFF. The CDR3 coding sequence is TGTGCCAGCAGCACCCCGGACAGCTACACTGAAGCTTTCTTT.

This chain links TRBV7-8 with TRBJ2-7; either TRBD1 or TRBD2 may supply D (5 bases each). In germline, CDR1 is SGHVS, CDR2 FQNEAQ. This CDR3 region has 13 residues. V was trimmed by 4 bases and J by 5 bases, leaving 12 bases between them. DNA of the CDR3: TGTGCCAGCAGCTCAGTTGGGGGAGACGAGCAGTACTTC. This encodes CASSSVGGDEQYF.